The entry that follows covers one TCR beta chain sequence. Trimming took off 5 bases at V and 8 bases at J, with 15 bases between the two ends. Germline V gives CDR1 LNHDA, CDR2 SQIVND (reference sequence). This CDR3 is built from 14 residues. The data stem from a study of cytomegalovirus exposure and HLA in healthy donors. The PCR ran on 60 Vbeta and 13 Jbeta primers. Clones were read by immunoSEQ multiplex PCR, and TCRdb kept only the in-frame ones, dropping some. The sample carries 100,000 to 150,000 clones, under 80% recorded once. The TCR was taken from a woman aged 55-70 years in good health and CMV-seropositive. The chain uses TRBV19 and TRBJ1-4; D might be TRBD1 (5 bases). The sequenced sample was PBMCs. CDR3 protein: CASSPGGAREKLFF. CDR3 DNA sequence: TGTGCCAGTAGTCCGGGGGGTGCGAGAGAAAAACTGTTTTTT.